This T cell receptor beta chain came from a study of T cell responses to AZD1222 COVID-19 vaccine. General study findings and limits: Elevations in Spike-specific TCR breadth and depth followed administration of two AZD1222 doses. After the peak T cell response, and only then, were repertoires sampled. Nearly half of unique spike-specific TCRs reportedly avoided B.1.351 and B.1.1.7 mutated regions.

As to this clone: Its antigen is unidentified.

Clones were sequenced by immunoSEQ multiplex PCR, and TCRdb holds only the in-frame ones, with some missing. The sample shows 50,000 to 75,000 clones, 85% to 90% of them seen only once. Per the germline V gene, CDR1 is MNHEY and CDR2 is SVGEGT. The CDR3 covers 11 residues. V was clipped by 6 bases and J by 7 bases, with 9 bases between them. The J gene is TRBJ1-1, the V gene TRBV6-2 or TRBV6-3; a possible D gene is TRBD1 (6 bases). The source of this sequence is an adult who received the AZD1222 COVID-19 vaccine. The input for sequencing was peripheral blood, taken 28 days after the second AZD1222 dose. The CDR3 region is CASSRDIEAFF. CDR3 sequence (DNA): TGTGCCAGCAGCCGGGACATTGAAGCTTTCTTT.